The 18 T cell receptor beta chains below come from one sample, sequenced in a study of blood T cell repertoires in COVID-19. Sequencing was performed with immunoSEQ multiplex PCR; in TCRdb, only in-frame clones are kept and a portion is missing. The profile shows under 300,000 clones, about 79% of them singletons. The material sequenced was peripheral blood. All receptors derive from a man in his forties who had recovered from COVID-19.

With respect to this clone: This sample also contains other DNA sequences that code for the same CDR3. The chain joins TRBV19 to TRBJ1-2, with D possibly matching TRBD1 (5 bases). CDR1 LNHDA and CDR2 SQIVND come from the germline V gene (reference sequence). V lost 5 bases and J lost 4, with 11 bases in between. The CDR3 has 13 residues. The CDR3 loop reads CASSPRGFYGYTF. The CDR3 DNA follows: TGTGCCAGTAGTCCCCGGGGGTTCTATGGCTACACCTTC.

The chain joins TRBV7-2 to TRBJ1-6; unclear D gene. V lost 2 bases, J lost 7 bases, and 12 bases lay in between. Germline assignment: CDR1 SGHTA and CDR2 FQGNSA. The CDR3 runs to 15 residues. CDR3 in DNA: TGTGCCAGCAGCTTAAACCAATTCGGGAATTCACCCCTCCACTTT. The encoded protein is CASSLNQFGNSPLHF.

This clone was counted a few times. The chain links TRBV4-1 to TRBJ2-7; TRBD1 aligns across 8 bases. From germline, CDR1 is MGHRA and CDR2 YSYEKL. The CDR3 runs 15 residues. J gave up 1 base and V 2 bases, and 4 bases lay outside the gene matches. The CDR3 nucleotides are TGCGCCAGCAGCCAAAACCGGGACAGGTCCTACGAGCAGTACTTC. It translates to CASSQNRDRSYEQYF.

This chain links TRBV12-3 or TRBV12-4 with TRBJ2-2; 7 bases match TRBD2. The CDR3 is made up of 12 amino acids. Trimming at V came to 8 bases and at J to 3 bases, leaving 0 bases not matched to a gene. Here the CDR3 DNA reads TGTGCCAGCGGGGGGGACACCGGGGAGCTGTTTTTT. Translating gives CASGGDTGELFF.

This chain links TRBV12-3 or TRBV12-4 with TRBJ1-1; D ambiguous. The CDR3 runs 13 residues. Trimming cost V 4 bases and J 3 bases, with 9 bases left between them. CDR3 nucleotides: TGTGCCAGCAGTTCTCAGTCTCACACTGAAGCTTTCTTT. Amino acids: CASSSQSHTEAFF.

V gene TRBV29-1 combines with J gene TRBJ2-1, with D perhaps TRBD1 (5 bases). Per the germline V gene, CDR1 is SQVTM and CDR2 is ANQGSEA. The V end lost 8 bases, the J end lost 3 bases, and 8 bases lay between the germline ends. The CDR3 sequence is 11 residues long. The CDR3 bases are TGCAGCACAGGAGTCTACAATGAGCAGTTCTTC. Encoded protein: CSTGVYNEQFF.

CDR3 sequence reads: CASSSFRDRDGYTF. For the CDR3, the DNA is TGTGCCAGCAGCTCCTTCCGGGACAGGGACGGCTACACCTTC. This chain connects TRBV7-9 to TRBJ1-2; TRBD1 matches 9 bases. V lost 4 bases, J lost 8 bases, and 8 bases stayed unmatched. Germline CDR1 SEHNR, CDR2 FQNEAQ (reference sequence). CDR3 length equals 14 residues.

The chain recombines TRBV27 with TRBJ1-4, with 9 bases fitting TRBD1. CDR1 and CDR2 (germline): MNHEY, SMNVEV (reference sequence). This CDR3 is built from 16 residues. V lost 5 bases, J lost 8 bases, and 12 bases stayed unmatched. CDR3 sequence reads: CASSPGTGNPLEKLFF. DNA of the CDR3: TGTGCCAGCAGTCCCGGGACAGGGAACCCCTTGGAAAAACTGTTTTTT.

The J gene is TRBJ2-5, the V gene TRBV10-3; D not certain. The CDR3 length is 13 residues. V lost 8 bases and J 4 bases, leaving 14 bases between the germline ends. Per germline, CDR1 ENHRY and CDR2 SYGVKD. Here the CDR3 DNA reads TGTGCCATCGCTATACCCATTACAGAGACCCAGTACTTC. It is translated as CAIAIPITETQYF.

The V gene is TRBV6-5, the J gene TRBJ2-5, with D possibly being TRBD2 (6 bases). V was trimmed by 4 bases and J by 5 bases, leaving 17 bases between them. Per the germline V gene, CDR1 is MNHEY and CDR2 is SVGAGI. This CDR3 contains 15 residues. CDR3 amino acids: CASSSLGGTQETQYF. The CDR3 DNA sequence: TGTGCCAGCAGTTCCTTAGGTGGGACTCAGGAGACCCAGTACTTC.

This CDR3 is CASSLVGSISTDTQYF. DNA for the CDR3: TGTGCCAGCAGCTTAGTGGGCAGTATTAGCACAGATACGCAGTATTTT. The V call is TRBV7-2, the J call TRBJ2-3; D not certain. Trimming removed 1 base at V and 0 bases at J, with 11 bases between. CDR3 length: 16 amino acids. Germline values: CDR1 SGHTA, CDR2 FQGNSA.

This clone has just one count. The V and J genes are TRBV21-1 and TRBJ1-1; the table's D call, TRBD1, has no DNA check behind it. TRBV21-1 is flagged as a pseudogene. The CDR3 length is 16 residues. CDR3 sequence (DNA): TGTGCCAGCAGCACGCCCGGGACAGGGGAACACACTGAAGCTTTCTTT. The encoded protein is CASSTPGTGEHTEAFF.

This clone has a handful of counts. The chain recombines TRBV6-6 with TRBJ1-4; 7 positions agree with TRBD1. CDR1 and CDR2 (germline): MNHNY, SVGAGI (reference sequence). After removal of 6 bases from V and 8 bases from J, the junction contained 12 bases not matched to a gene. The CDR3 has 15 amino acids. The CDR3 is CASRPLTGVGEKLFF. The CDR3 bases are TGTGCCAGCAGACCATTAACAGGGGTGGGGGAAAAACTGTTTTTT.

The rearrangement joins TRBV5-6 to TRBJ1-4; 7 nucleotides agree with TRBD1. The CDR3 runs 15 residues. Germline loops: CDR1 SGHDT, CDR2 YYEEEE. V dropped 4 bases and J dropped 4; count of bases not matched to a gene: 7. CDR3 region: CASSLRQGFNEKLFF. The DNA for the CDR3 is TGTGCCAGCAGCCTTCGACAGGGCTTTAATGAAAAACTGTTTTTT.

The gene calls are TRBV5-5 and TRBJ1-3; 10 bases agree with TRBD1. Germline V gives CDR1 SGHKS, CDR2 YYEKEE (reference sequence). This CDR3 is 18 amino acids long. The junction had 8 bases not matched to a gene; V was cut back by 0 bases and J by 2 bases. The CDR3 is CASSLAPGQGFTGNTIYF. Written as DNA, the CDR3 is TGTGCCAGCAGCTTGGCTCCGGGACAGGGGTTTACTGGAAACACCATATATTTT.

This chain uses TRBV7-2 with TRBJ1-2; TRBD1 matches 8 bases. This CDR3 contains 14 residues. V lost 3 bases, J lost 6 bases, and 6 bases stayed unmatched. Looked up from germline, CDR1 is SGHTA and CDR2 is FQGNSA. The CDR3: CASSFIRGRDGYTF. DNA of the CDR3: TGTGCCAGCAGCTTTATCAGGGGGCGGGATGGCTACACCTTC. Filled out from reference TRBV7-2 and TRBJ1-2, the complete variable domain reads GAGVSQSPSNKVTEKGKDVELRCDPISGHTALYWYRQSLGQGLEFLIYFQGNSAPDKSGLPSDRFSAERTGGSVSTLTIQRTQQEDSAVYLCASSFIRGRDGYTFGSGTRLTVV.

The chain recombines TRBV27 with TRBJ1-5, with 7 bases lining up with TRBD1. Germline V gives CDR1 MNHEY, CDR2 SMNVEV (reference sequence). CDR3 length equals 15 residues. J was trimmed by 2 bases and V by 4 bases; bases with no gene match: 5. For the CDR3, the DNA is TGTGCCAGCAGTTGGGGGACAGCTGGCAATCAGCCCCAGCATTTT. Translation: CASSWGTAGNQPQHF.

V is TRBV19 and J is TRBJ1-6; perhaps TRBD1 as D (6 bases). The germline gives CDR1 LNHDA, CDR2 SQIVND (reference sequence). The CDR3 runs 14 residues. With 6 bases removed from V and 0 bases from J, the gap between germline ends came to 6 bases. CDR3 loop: CASRDSSYNSPLHF. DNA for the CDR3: TGTGCCAGTAGGGACAGCTCCTATAATTCACCCCTCCACTTT. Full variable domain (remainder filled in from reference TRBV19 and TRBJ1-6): DGGITQSPKYLFRKEGQNVTLSCEQNLNHDAMYWYRQDPGQGLRLIYYSQIVNDFQKGDIAEGYSVSREKKESFPLTVTSAQKNPTAFYLCASRDSSYNSPLHFGNGTRLTVT.